This T cell receptor (beta chain) was captured by sequencing in a study of blood T cells in healthy people across ages (dated by TCRdb to about 2015). Study-wide context: In model experiments, template switching captured about one uniquely barcoded TCR beta cDNA molecule for every two T cells. Using deep sequencing normalized with unique cDNA molecular identifiers, the study measured how TCR beta repertoire diversity changes with age. The donors were divided into four age groups: young (average around 15 years), middle-aged (around 41), aged (about 60) and long-lived (roughly 86). Donors of different ages were randomly distributed across sequencing lanes to avoid experimental bias. Using the same blood draw, the study looked at two additional independent replicas of 1 million unique cDNA reads for two donors, one aged 18 to 29 and the other aged 80 or older.

The donors were a few dozen Caucasian individuals from Russia, aged roughly 6 to 100 years, who were systemically healthy. Each donor gave ten milliliters of peripheral blood, collected into EDTA-treated Vacutainer tubes. PBMCs were isolated by Ficoll-Paque density-gradient centrifugation, with at least 7 million obtained per sample. Total RNA was extracted from PBMCs with Trizol reagent, with at least 6 micrograms obtained per sample. Naive CD45RAhigh/CD27high T cell percentages were measured by flow cytometry on a PBMC aliquot from every donor. Findings and caveats that apply to the study as a whole: Compared with the aged group, more naive CD4+ T cells, fewer expanded clones and increased TCR diversity were shown by the long-lived group, suggesting age selection. Conclusive comparison of naive and antigen-experienced compartments was prevented by the profiling of bulk unsorted PBMCs. Observed TCR beta diversity correlated strongly with the percentage of naive T cells measured by flow cytometry. Donor CMV infection status was unknown, potentially confounding age-related changes in expanded clonotypes. Observed TCR beta diversity per million T cells fell roughly linearly with age, and a significant reduction was already apparent by age roughly 40. Estimates of total diversity based on one million sequenced T cells were considered lower bounds and underestimates.

CDR1 and CDR2, per the germline V gene (reference sequence), are SEHNR and FQNEAQ. The CDR3 runs 15 residues from the cysteine to the phenylalanine. The CDR3 DNA has 45 bases and is translated from base 1. At least ten counts were recorded for this clonotype. Its cognate antigen has yet to be identified. The junction differs from germline at one of its ends, possibly a read error. Receptor amplification or capture employed 5' RACE. Instrument on record: Illumina HiSeq 2500. A second PCR of roughly 7 to 12 cycles was run with a J-beta primer mix and a sample-barcoded 5' primer. Each TCR beta cDNA molecule received a unique molecular identifier from a template-switch 5' adaptor carrying 12 random nucleotides. At least 2.5 million CDR3-containing paired-end reads were obtained from each sample. First-strand cDNA was synthesized from all RNA with the Mint cDNA synthesis kit, primed by a TRBC-specific oligonucleotide. After uracil-DNA glycosylase treatment, a first 18-cycle PCR used universal primers M1SS and BC2_uni_R on all cDNA. In the authors' own workflow: For normalization, 1 million high-quality reads were randomly selected from each sample, with every read carrying a distinct molecular identifier. Instead of being binned into consensus sequences, reads with shared molecular identifiers were discarded. MiTCR, with a Q25 quality threshold and the strictest error-elimination algorithm, was used for CDR3 identification, clonotype clustering and error correction. Lower-bound total TCR beta diversity was estimated with a nonparametric unseen species model using Euler transformation. TCRdb redid the processing of the public reads, applying fastp at Q25 and MiXCR, and retained in-frame beta chains. A single entry per CDR3 protein holds the most common genes and DNA from its merged rows. What appears here as the V and J calls and clone size reflects TCRdb's work, not the paper's. The sample table lists about 1.6 million distinct CDR3 sequences, roughly 32% of them with a count of one. The top ten constitute around 10% of the sample.

The sequence derives from a woman aged 30 to 39 in good health. The sequenced material came from blood. The chain couples TRBV7-9 to TRBJ2-5; TRBD2 could be the D gene, as 6 bases match. The CDR3 region: CASTLEGGLAETQYF. The DNA sequence follows: TGTGCCAGCACCTTAGAGGGAGGACTTGCAGAGACCCAGTACTTC.